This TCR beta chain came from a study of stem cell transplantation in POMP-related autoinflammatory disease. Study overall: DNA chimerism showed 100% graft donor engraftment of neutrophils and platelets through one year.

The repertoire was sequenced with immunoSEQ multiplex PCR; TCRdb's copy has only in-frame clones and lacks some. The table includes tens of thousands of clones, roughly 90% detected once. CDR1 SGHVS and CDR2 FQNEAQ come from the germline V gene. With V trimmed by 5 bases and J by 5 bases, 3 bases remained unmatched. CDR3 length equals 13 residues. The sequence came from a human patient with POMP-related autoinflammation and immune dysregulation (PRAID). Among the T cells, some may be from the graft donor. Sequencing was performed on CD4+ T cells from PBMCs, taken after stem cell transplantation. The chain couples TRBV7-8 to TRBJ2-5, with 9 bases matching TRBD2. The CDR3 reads CASSPSGGETQYF. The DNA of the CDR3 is TGTGCCAGCAGCCCAAGCGGGGGGGAGACCCAGTACTTC.